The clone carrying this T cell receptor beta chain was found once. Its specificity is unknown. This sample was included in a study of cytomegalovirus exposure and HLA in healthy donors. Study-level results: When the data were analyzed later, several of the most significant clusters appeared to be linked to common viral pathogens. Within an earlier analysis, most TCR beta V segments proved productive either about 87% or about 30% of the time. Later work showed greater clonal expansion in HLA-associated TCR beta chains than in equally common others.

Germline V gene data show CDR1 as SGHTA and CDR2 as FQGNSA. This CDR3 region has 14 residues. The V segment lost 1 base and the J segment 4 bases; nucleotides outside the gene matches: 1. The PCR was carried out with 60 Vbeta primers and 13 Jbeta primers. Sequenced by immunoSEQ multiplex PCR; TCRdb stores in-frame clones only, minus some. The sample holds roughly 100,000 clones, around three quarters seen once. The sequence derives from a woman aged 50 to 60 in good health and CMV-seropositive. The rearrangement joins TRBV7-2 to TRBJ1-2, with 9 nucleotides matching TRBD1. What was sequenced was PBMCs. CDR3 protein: CASSLGQGVYGYTF. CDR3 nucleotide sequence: TGTGCCAGCAGCTTAGGACAGGGGGTCTATGGCTACACCTTC.